These T cell receptor beta chains were read from a single sample in a study of blood T cells in healthy people across ages. TCRdb reprocessed the 5' RACE reads with MiXCR, giving one entry per CDR3 protein. The table has 650,000 to 800,000 distinct CDR3 sequences, roughly half seen once; the top ten hold about 14%. Sequenced material: blood. All receptors derive from a woman aged 80 or older in good health. Both conserved end residues are part of each CDR3. Fields, in order: D gene, clone size, J gene, V gene, CDR3 protein, CDR3 DNA. The D gene is left open where the match is weak. Part of the rows lack a size; the others show once, few, many or a class for expanded clones.

d_gene: TRBD2
abundance: NA
j_gene: TRBJ2-5
v_gene: TRBV7-8
CDR3aa: CASSPGTSALQETQYF
CDR3nt: TGTGCCAGCAGCCCCGGGACTAGCGCCTTGCAAGAGACCCAGTACTTC

d_gene: NA
abundance: many
j_gene: TRBJ2-1
v_gene: TRBV5-1
CDR3aa: CASSPSEGGARNVQQFF
CDR3nt: TGCGCCAGCAGCCCCTCCGAGGGTGGGGCGAGGAACGTTCAGCAGTTCTTC

d_gene: TRBD2
abundance: once
j_gene: TRBJ2-1
v_gene: TRBV30
CDR3aa: CAWLAGSSYNEQFF
CDR3nt: TGTGCCTGGCTAGCGGGTAGCTCCTACAATGAGCAGTTCTTC

d_gene: TRBD2
abundance: NA
j_gene: TRBJ2-7
v_gene: TRBV20-1
CDR3aa: CSARGSGNGQYF
CDR3nt: TGCAGTGCTAGGGGGAGCGGGAATGGGCAGTACTTC

d_gene: TRBD2
abundance: many
j_gene: TRBJ2-7
v_gene: TRBV28
CDR3aa: CASSPGTRMYEQYF
CDR3nt: TGTGCCAGCTCCCCCGGGACTAGGATGTACGAGCAGTACTTC

d_gene: TRBD2
abundance: NA
j_gene: TRBJ2-7
v_gene: TRBV20-1
CDR3aa: CSVQTSGGGEQYF
CDR3nt: TGCAGTGTTCAGACTAGCGGGGGTGGCGAGCAGTACTTC

d_gene: NA
abundance: few
j_gene: TRBJ2-7
v_gene: TRBV3-1
CDR3aa: CASSQGSISEQYF
CDR3nt: TGTGCCAGCAGCCAAGGATCGATCTCGGAGCAGTACTTC

d_gene: NA
abundance: NA
j_gene: TRBJ2-7
v_gene: TRBV6-1
CDR3aa: CASSEFWGYEQYF
CDR3nt: TGTGCCAGCAGTGAATTTTGGGGATACGAGCAGTACTTC

d_gene: NA
abundance: NA
j_gene: TRBJ2-1
v_gene: TRBV20-1
CDR3aa: CSAQFRGQQFF
CDR3nt: TGCAGTGCACAGTTCCGGGGCCAGCAGTTCTTC

d_gene: NA
abundance: NA
j_gene: TRBJ2-3
v_gene: TRBV5-1
CDR3aa: CASSAPGEDTQYF
CDR3nt: TGCGCCAGCAGCGCCCCGGGGGAGGATACGCAGTATTTT

d_gene: TRBD1
abundance: NA
j_gene: TRBJ1-5
v_gene: TRBV10-3
CDR3aa: CAISEGQGDQPQHF
CDR3nt: TGTGCCATCAGTGAGGGACAGGGGGATCAGCCCCAGCATTTT

d_gene: NA
abundance: few
j_gene: TRBJ1-1
v_gene: TRBV10-3
CDR3aa: CAISEEGRAAFF
CDR3nt: TGTGCCATCAGTGAGGAGGGGCGCGCGGCTTTCTTT

d_gene: NA
abundance: NA
j_gene: TRBJ1-2
v_gene: TRBV28
CDR3aa: CASSLRPGSQLDGYTF
CDR3nt: TGTGCCAGCAGTTTAAGGCCAGGGTCTCAGTTAGATGGCTACACCTTC

d_gene: TRBD1
abundance: NA
j_gene: TRBJ2-5
v_gene: TRBV27
CDR3aa: CASRATGAGETQYF
CDR3nt: TGTGCCAGCAGGGCCACAGGGGCTGGTGAGACCCAGTACTTC

d_gene: NA
abundance: many
j_gene: TRBJ2-1
v_gene: TRBV15
CDR3aa: CATLSSYNEQFF
CDR3nt: TGTGCCACCCTAAGCTCCTACAATGAGCAGTTCTTC

d_gene: NA
abundance: NA
j_gene: TRBJ2-1
v_gene: TRBV11-2
CDR3aa: CASSPHLANEQFF
CDR3nt: TGTGCCAGCAGCCCTCATCTAGCGAATGAGCAGTTCTTC

d_gene: NA
abundance: once
j_gene: TRBJ1-4
v_gene: TRBV27
CDR3aa: CASSLYGQYNEKLFF
CDR3nt: TGTGCCAGCAGTTTATACGGACAGTATAATGAAAAACTGTTTTTT

d_gene: NA
abundance: many
j_gene: TRBJ1-2
v_gene: TRBV5-1
CDR3aa: CASSLIQGTNYGYTF
CDR3nt: TGCGCCAGCAGCTTGATACAGGGCACGAACTATGGCTACACCTTC

d_gene: NA
abundance: NA
j_gene: TRBJ1-6
v_gene: TRBV19
CDR3aa: CATTSRGRHNSPLHF
CDR3nt: TGTGCCACGACCTCAAGGGGACGCCACAATTCACCCCTCCACTTT